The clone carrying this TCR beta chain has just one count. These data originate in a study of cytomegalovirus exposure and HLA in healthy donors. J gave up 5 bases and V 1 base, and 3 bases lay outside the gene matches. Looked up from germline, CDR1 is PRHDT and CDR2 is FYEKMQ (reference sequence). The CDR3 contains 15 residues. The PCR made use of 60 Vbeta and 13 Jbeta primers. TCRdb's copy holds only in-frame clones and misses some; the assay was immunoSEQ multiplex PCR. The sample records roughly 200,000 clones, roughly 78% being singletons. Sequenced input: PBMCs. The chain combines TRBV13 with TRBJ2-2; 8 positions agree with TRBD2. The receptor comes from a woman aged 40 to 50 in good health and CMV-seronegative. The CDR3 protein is CASSLAGGPTGELFF. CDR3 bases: TGTGCCAGCAGCTTAGCGGGGGGGCCTACCGGGGAGCTGTTTTTT.